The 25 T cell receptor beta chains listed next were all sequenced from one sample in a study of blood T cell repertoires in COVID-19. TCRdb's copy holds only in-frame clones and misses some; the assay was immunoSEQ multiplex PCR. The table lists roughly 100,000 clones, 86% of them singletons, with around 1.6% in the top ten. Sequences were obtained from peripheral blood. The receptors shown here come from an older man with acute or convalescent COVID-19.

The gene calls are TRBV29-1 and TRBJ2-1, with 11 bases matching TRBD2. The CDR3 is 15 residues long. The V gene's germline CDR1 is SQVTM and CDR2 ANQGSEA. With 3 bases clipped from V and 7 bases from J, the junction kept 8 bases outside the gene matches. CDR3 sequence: CSVEAGLAGSNEQFF. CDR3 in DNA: TGCAGCGTTGAGGCCGGACTAGCGGGCAGTAATGAGCAGTTCTTC.

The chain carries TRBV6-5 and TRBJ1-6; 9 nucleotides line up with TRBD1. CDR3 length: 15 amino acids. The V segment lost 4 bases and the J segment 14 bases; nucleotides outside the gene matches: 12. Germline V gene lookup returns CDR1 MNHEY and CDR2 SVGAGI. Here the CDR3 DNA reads TGTGCCAGCAGTTTCTCCGGGACAGGGAAAAGAACCCTCCACTTT. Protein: CASSFSGTGKRTLHF.

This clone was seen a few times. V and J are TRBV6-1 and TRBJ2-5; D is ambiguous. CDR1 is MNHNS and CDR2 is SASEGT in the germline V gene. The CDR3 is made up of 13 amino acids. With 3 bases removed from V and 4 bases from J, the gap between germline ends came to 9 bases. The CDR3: CASSDVFRETQYF. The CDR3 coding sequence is TGTGCCAGCAGTGATGTATTTCGAGAGACCCAGTACTTC.

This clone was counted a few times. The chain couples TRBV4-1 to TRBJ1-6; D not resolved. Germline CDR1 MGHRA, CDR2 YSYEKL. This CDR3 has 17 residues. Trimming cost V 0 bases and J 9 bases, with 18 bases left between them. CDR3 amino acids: CASSQDRDSPRGSPLHF. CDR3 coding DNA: TGCGCCAGCAGCCAAGATCGCGACTCCCCGAGAGGTTCACCCCTCCACTTT.

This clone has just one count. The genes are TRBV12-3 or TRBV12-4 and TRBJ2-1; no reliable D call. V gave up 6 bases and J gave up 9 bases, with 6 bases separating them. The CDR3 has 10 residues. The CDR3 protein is CASRGIEQFF. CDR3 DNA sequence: TGTGCCAGCAGGGGCATTGAGCAGTTCTTC.

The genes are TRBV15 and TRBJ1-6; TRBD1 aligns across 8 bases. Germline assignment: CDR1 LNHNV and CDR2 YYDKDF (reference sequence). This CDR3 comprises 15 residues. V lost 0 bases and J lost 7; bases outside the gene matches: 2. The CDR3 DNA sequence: TGTGCCACCAGCAGAGACAGGGGGCAGAATTCACCCCTCCACTTT. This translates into CATSRDRGQNSPLHF.

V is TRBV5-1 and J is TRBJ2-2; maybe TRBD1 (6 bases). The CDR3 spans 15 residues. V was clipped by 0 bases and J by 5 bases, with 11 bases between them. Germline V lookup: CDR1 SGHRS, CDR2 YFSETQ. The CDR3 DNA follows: TGCGCCAGCAGCTTGGACAGGGTTGGGACCGGGGAGCTGTTTTTT. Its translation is CASSLDRVGTGELFF.

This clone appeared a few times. The CDR3 sequence is CSASSPMNTEAFF. The CDR3 region has the DNA TGCAGTGCTAGTAGTCCTATGAACACTGAAGCTTTCTTT. This rearrangement joins TRBV20-1 to TRBJ1-1; D is ambiguous. The germline V gene has CDR1 DFQATT and CDR2 SNEGSKA (reference sequence). There are 13 residues in the CDR3. Trimming shortened V by 3 bases and J by 0 bases, and 8 bases separated the two germline ends.

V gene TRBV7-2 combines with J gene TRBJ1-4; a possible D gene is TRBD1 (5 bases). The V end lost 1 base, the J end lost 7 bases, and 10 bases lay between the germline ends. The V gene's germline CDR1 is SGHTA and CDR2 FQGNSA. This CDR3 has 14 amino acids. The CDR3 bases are TGTGCCAGCAGCTTAGTGCAGGGTAGTGAAAAACTGTTTTTT. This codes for CASSLVQGSEKLFF.

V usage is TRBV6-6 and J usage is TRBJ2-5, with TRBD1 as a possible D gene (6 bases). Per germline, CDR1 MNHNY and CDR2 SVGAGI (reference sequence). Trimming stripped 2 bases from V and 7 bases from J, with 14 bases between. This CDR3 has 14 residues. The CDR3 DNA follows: TGTGCCAGCAGTTACGACGGACAGAGGAGGACCCAGTACTTC. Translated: CASSYDGQRRTQYF.

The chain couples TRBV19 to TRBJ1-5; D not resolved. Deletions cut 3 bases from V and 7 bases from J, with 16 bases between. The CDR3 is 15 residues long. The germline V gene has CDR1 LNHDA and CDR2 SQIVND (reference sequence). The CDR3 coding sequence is TGTGCCAGTAGTATGAGCTGGGAGGCCGGCCAGCCCCAGCATTTT. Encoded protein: CASSMSWEAGQPQHF.

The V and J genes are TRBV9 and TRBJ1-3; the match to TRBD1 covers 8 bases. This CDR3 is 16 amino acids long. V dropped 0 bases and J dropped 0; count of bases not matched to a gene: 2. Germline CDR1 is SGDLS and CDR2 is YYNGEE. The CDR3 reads CASSVEGTGSGNTIYF. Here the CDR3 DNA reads TGTGCCAGCAGCGTAGAGGGGACAGGCTCTGGAAACACCATATATTTT.

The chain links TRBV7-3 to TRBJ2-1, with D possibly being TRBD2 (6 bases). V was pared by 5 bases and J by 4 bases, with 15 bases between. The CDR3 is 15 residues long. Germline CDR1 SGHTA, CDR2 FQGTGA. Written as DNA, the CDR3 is TGTGCCAGCAGCGCGGAGGGGTATGGGTACAATGAGCAGTTCTTC. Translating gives CASSAEGYGYNEQFF.

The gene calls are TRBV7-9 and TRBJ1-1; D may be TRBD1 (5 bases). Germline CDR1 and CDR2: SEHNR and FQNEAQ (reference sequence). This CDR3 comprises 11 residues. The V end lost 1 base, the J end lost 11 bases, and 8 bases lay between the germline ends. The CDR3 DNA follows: TGTGCCAGCAGCTTAGGGGGCTGGGCTTTCTTT. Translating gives CASSLGGWAFF.

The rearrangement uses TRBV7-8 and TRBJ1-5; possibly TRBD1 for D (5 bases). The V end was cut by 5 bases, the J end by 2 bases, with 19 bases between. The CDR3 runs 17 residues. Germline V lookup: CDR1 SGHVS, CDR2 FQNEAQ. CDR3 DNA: TGTGCCAGCAGCCCCGTGGGTTCCAGGGTTGGCAATCAGCCCCAGCATTTT. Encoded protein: CASSPVGSRVGNQPQHF.

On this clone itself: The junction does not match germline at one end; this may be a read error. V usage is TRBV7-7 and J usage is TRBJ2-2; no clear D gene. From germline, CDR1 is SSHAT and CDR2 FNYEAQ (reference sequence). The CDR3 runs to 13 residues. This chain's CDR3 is CASSPRSTGELFF. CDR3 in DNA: TGTGCTAGCAGCCCAAGGAGTACCGGGGAGCTGTTTTTT.

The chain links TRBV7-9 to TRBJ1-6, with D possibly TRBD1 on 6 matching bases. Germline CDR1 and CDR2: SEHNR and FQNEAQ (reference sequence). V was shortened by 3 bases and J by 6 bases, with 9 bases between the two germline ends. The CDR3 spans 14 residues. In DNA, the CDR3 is TGTGCCAGCAGCTTGGACAGCCTTAATTCACCCCTCCACTTT. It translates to CASSLDSLNSPLHF. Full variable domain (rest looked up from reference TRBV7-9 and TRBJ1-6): DTGVSQNPRHKITKRGQNVTFRCDPISEHNRLYWYRQTLGQGPEFLTYFQNEAQLEKSRLLSDRFSAERPKGSFSTLEIQRTEQGDSAMYLCASSLDSLNSPLHFGNGTRLTVT.

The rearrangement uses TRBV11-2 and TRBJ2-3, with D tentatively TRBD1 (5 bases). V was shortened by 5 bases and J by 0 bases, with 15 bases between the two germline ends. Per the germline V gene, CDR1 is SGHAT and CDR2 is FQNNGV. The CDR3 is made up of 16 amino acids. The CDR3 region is CASSPASHRSTDTQYF. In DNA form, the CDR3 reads TGTGCCAGCAGCCCTGCTTCTCACAGGAGCACAGATACGCAGTATTTT.

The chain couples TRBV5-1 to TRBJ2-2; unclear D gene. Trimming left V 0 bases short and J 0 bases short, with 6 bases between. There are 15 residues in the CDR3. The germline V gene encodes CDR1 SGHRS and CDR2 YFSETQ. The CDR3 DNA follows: TGCGCCAGCAGCTTGGACAGAGCGAACACCGGGGAGCTGTTTTTT. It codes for CASSLDRANTGELFF.

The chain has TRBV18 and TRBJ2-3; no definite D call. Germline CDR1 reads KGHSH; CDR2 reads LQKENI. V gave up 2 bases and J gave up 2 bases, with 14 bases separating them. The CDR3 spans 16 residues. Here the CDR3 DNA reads TGTGCCAGCTCACCATCCTTGGCCACAGCCACAGATACGCAGTATTTT. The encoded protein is CASSPSLATATDTQYF. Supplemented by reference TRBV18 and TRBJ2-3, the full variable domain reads NAGVMQNPRHLVRRRGQEARLRCSPMKGHSHVYWYRQLPEEGLKFMVYLQKENIIDESGMPKERFSAEFPKEGPSILRIQQVVRGDSAAYFCASSPSLATATDTQYFGPGTRLTVL.

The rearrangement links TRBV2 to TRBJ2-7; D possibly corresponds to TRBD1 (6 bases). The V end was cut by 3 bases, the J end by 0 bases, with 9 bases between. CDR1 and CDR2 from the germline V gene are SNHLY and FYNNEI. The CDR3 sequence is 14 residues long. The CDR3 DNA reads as TGTGCCAGCAGTGAGCAGGGGATCTCCTACGAGCAGTACTTC. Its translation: CASSEQGISYEQYF.

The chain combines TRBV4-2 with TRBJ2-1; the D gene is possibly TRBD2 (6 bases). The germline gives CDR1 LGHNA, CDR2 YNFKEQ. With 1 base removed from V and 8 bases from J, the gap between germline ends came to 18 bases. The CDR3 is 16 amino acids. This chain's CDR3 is CASSQVSAGVVDEQFF. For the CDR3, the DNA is TGTGCCAGCAGCCAAGTATCAGCGGGCGTTGTCGATGAGCAGTTCTTC.

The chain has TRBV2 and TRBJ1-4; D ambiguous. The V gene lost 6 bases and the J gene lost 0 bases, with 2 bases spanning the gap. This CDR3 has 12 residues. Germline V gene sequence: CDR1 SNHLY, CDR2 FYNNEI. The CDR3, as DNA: TGTGCCAGCAGCGCAACTAATGAAAAACTGTTTTTT. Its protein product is CASSATNEKLFF.

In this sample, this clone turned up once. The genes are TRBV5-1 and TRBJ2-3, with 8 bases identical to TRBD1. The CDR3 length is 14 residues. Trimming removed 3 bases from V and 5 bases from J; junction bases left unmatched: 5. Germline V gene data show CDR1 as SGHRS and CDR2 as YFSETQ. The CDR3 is CASSWQGAGDTQYF. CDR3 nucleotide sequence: TGCGCCAGCAGCTGGCAGGGGGCTGGAGATACGCAGTATTTT.

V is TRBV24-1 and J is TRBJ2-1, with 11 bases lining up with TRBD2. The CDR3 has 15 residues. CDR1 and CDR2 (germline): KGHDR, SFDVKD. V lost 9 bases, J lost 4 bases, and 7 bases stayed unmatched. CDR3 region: CATAQTSGMYNEQFF. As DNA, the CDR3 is TGTGCCACCGCTCAGACTAGCGGGATGTACAATGAGCAGTTCTTC.